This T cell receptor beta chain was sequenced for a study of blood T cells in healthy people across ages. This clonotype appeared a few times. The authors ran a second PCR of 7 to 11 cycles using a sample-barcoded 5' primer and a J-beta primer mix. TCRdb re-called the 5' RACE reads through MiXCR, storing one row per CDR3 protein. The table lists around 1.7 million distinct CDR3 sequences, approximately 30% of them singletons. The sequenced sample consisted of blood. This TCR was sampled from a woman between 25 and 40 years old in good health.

The CDR3 nucleotides are TGTGCCTGGAGTCCGGGGCAGAATGATCAGCCCCAGCATTTT. This encodes CAWSPGQNDQPQHF. The rearrangement uses TRBV30 and TRBJ1-5; possible D gene TRBD1, 5 bases. There are 14 residues in the CDR3. Germline lookup yields CDR1 GTSNPN and CDR2 SVGIG (reference sequence). V dropped 2 bases and J dropped 5 bases, with 13 bases sitting between them.